The sequence of this TCR beta chain was determined in a study of PD-L1 blockade in urothelial cancer. At the level of the study: The researchers analyzed blood 3 weeks (second dose) and 6 weeks after treatment start.

Synthetic TCR analog templates were spiked into each PCR. Data came from immunoSEQ multiplex PCR; TCRdb stores just in-frame clones and leaves some out. The sample yields some 80,000 clones, about 85% seen once. In its sample, this clone was seen many times. One junction end does not reproduce the germline sequence, and a read error may be involved. CDR3 length equals 13 residues. Germline V gene lookup returns CDR1 SGHVS and CDR2 FNYEAQ. Time point here: pretreatment peripheral blood. This receptor was identified in a man aged 35 to 55 with urothelial cancer. The rearrangement joins TRBV7-6 to TRBJ2-1; a weak D match, TRBD2 (6 bases). The specimen was PBMCs, collected around atezolizumab (anti-PD-L1) treatment. CDR3 nucleotides: TGTGCCAGCAGCTTAGAATGGGACTCCCCGTCGGTCTTC. It translates to CASSLEWDSPSVF.